One and the same sample provided the 28 T cell receptor beta chains below, sequenced in a study of circulating CD8 cells and anti-PD-1 response in melanoma (TCRdb year 2020). TCRdb records NextSeq 500 as the sequencer. The QIAseq Immune Repertoire RNA Library Kit, Human TCR Panel was used to prepare TCR libraries from around 16 ng of total RNA. The public reads were reprocessed in TCRdb via fastp at Q25 and MiXCR, keeping in-frame beta chains. Records with the same CDR3 protein are collapsed into one entry carrying the most frequent genes and DNA. Here the sample has some 520 distinct CDR3 sequences; 9% to 10% occur a single time. Approximately 29% of the sample belongs to the ten largest clones. A BD FACSAria II cell sorter was used to sort four subsets, defined by PD-1 and/or TIGIT, from live CD3+CD8+TCRalphabeta+ cells. The specimen comprised CD8+ T cells from PBMCs, sampled at baseline or after one month of anti-PD-1 therapy (not recorded which). All receptors derive from a human donor with melanoma.

This clonotype is large (0.1 to 1%). The chain employs TRBV29-1 and TRBJ2-3; D gene ambiguous. Germline assignment: CDR1 SQVTM and CDR2 ANQGSEA. Deletions cut 1 base from V and 6 bases from J, with 11 bases between. This CDR3 is 13 amino acids long. CDR3 protein: CSVEVPHPDTQYF. CDR3 DNA sequence: TGCAGCGTTGAAGTACCCCACCCGGATACGCAGTATTTT.

In its sample, this clonotype ranks as medium-sized. The chain uses TRBV5-1 and TRBJ2-7, with D maybe TRBD2 (5 bases). This CDR3 spans 14 amino acids. V lost 3 bases and J 3 bases, leaving 13 bases between the germline ends. In germline, CDR1 is SGHRS, CDR2 YFSETQ. The CDR3 loop reads CASSSELDYYEQYF. CDR3 in DNA: TGCGCCAGCAGCTCGGAACTAGACTACTACGAGCAGTACTTC.

By share, this clonotype ranks as large (0.1 to 1%). The genes are TRBV5-5 and TRBJ1-1; 9 bases match TRBD1. The CDR3 has 17 residues. The germline CDR1 and CDR2 sequences are SGHKS and YYEKEE (reference sequence). With 4 bases clipped from V and 8 bases from J, the junction kept 18 bases outside the gene matches. DNA for the CDR3: TGTGCCAGCAGCCACGGAACCGGGACAGGGAAGTCGACGGAAGCTTTCTTT. It codes for CASSHGTGTGKSTEAFF.

This clonotype is large in the sample. V usage is TRBV11-2 and J usage is TRBJ1-6; D not certain. The CDR3 runs 14 residues. CDR1 and CDR2 from the germline V gene are SGHAT and FQNNGV. The V end lost 2 bases, the J end lost 10 bases, and 12 bases lay between the germline ends. CDR3 residues: CASSLLRGKSPLHF. The CDR3 DNA reads TGTGCCAGCAGCTTATTGCGCGGGAAATCACCCCTCCACTTT.

This clonotype is deemed medium-sized. The rearrangement uses TRBV19 and TRBJ2-2, with D possibly TRBD2 on 6 matching bases. Per germline, CDR1 LNHDA and CDR2 SQIVND (reference sequence). The ends were cut back, 3 bases at V and 4 bases at J, with 12 bases in the middle. CDR3 size: 15 residues. For the CDR3, the DNA is TGTGCCAGTAGTATCGGGGGATCGGGCACCGGGGAGCTGTTTTTT. Translation: CASSIGGSGTGELFF.

This chain connects TRBV6-1 to TRBJ1-2; TRBD1 is a possible D gene (6 bases). The CDR3 contains 13 residues. V lost 4 bases, J lost 3 bases, and 9 bases lay in between. CDR1 MNHNS and CDR2 SASEGT come from the germline V gene. CDR3 sequence: CASSGGGDYGYTF. CDR3 nucleotides: TGTGCCAGCAGTGGAGGGGGAGACTATGGCTACACCTTC.

The chain joins TRBV27 to TRBJ1-2, with D possibly being TRBD1 (6 bases). Germline-derived CDR1 and CDR2 are MNHEY and SMNVEV (reference sequence). This CDR3 has 15 residues. Trimming pared 5 bases from V and 4 bases from J, leaving 17 bases between. This chain's CDR3 is CASSPQGGSFYGYTF. The CDR3 DNA sequence: TGTGCCAGCAGTCCACAGGGAGGATCCTTCTATGGCTACACCTTC.

By its share, this clonotype is large. The chain joins TRBV5-5 to TRBJ2-7; 7 positions match TRBD1. This CDR3 is built from 12 residues. Losses at the gene ends were 5 bases for V and 3 bases for J; bases not matched to a gene: 2. Germline CDR1 SGHKS, CDR2 YYEKEE (reference sequence). The CDR3 nucleotides are TGTGCCAGCAGTGGGACAGACTACGAGCAGTACTTC. It is translated as CASSGTDYEQYF.

Regarding this clonotype: A much larger clone lies one base from this, so it may be a read error. The J gene is TRBJ2-3, the V gene TRBV6-6; D may be TRBD1 (5 bases). Germline loops: CDR1 MNHNY, CDR2 SVGAGI (reference sequence). This CDR3 is built from 11 residues. CDR3 bases: TGTGCCAGCAGTTTCACAGGTACGCAGTATTTT. This encodes CASSFTGTQYF.

This chain connects TRBV29-1 to TRBJ1-2, with 7 bases identical to TRBD1. The CDR3 consists of 12 residues. Per the germline V gene, CDR1 is SQVTM and CDR2 is ANQGSEA. With 6 bases clipped from V and 4 bases from J, the junction kept 5 bases outside the gene matches. CDR3 nucleotide sequence: TGCAGCGTATCACAGGGGTTCTATGGCTACACCTTC. It codes for CSVSQGFYGYTF.

This clonotype is categorized as large (0.1 to 1%). The chain carries TRBV2 and TRBJ2-7; D is possibly TRBD2 (6 bases). With 7 bases removed from V and 2 bases from J, the gap between germline ends came to 18 bases. Germline CDR1 SNHLY, CDR2 FYNNEI. This CDR3 has 15 residues. The CDR3 DNA reads as TGTGCCAGCAAAATACCCGGGACTGGAACCTACGAGCAGTACTTC. It specifies CASKIPGTGTYEQYF.

By share, this clonotype ranks as medium-sized. This chain joins TRBV7-2 and TRBJ2-7, with a tentative D call TRBD1 (5 bases). This CDR3 is built from 12 residues. Per the germline V gene, CDR1 is SGHTA and CDR2 is FQGNSA. With 6 bases removed from V and 4 bases from J, the gap between germline ends came to 10 bases. CDR3 amino acids: CASSFQGYEQYF. In DNA, the CDR3 is TGTGCCAGCAGTTTCCAGGGTTACGAGCAGTACTTC. Filled out from reference TRBV7-2 and TRBJ2-7, the complete variable domain reads GAGVSQSPSNKVTEKGKDVELRCDPISGHTALYWYRQSLGQGLEFLIYFQGNSAPDKSGLPSDRFSAERTGGSVSTLTIQRTQQEDSAVYLCASSFQGYEQYFGPGTRLTVT.

This clonotype rates as medium-sized (0.01 to 0.1%). The chain combines TRBV12-3 or TRBV12-4 with TRBJ2-3; D is undetermined. The CDR3 consists of 13 residues. V dropped 6 bases and J dropped 0 bases, with 7 bases sitting between them. The CDR3 reads CASSGASTDTQYF. DNA for the CDR3: TGTGCCAGCAGCGGAGCTAGCACAGATACGCAGTATTTT.

Only a few counts were recorded for this clonotype. The chain employs TRBV30 and TRBJ1-1; D remains unclear. The germline V and J ends were trimmed by 0 bases and 6 bases, with 11 bases remaining between them. The CDR3 runs 13 residues. Germline V gene data show CDR1 as GTSNPN and CDR2 as SVGIG (reference sequence). In DNA, the CDR3 is TGTGCCTGGAGTGTAGCGGGAAGAGCTGAAGCTTTCTTT. Translation gives CAWSVAGRAEAFF.

This clonotype is judged large. The CDR3 here is CASAISVYEQYF. The CDR3 coding sequence is TGTGCCAGCGCCATCTCAGTCTACGAGCAGTACTTC. This chain links TRBV25-1 with TRBJ2-7; no reliable D call. Germline V lookup: CDR1 MGHDK, CDR2 SYGVNS. The V and J ends lost 8 bases and 3 bases respectively, with 11 bases between them. The CDR3 runs to 12 residues.

This clonotype was observed a handful of times. The J gene is TRBJ1-5, the V gene TRBV19; tentatively, D is TRBD1 (5 bases). V was shortened by 2 bases and J by 3 bases, with 11 bases between the two germline ends. The CDR3 covers 15 residues. The germline V gene has CDR1 LNHDA and CDR2 SQIVND (reference sequence). The CDR3 coding sequence is TGTGCCAGTAGTATAACGGGACCGATCAATCAGCCCCAGCATTTT. Residues: CASSITGPINQPQHF.

By share of the sample, this clonotype is large. The rearrangement joins TRBV7-2 to TRBJ2-7; 9 bases align to TRBD2. Germline V gene data show CDR1 as SGHTA and CDR2 as FQGNSA. This CDR3 spans 19 amino acids. Unmatched junction bases numbered 17, after V lost 1 base and J lost 4 bases. Here the CDR3 DNA reads TGTGCCAGCAGCTTAGTTTCCTCCCGGGCGGGGGGGAGGCTGTACGAGCAGTACTTC. It yields the protein CASSLVSSRAGGRLYEQYF.

By sample share, this clonotype is large. The chain couples TRBV5-4 to TRBJ2-7; D possibly corresponds to TRBD1 (5 bases). The V end lost 1 base, the J end lost 0 bases, and 8 bases lay between the germline ends. The CDR3 covers 14 residues. Germline CDR1 is SGHNT and CDR2 is YYREEE (reference sequence). CDR3 nucleotides: TGTGCCAGCAGCTTGCAGGGAAGCTCCTACGAGCAGTACTTC. This encodes CASSLQGSSYEQYF.

By share of the sample, this clonotype is large. The gene calls are TRBV27 and TRBJ2-3; 7 bases map to TRBD1. V shed 8 bases and J 5 bases; nucleotides not matched to a gene: 10. The germline CDR1 and CDR2 sequences are MNHEY and SMNVEV (reference sequence). The CDR3 spans 14 residues. CDR3 DNA sequence: TGTGCCAGCCGGATGGCAGGGGGAGTAGATACGCAGTATTTT. Its translation is CASRMAGGVDTQYF.

Sample share makes this clonotype large. The CDR3 nucleotides read TGTGCCAGCAGCCTCACATTGGGAGGTGCCGGGGAGCTGTTTTTT. Its protein is CASSLTLGGAGELFF. The V gene is TRBV7-3, the J gene TRBJ2-2; D is possibly TRBD2 (6 bases). CDR1 is SGHTA and CDR2 is FQGTGA in the germline V gene. V lost 5 bases, J lost 6 bases, and 16 bases lay in between. The CDR3 runs to 15 residues.

This clonotype ranks as large (0.1 to 1%). The genes are TRBV29-1 and TRBJ2-3; D perhaps matches TRBD2 (6 bases). CDR1 is SQVTM and CDR2 is ANQGSEA in the germline V gene. This CDR3 has 16 amino acids. Trimming pared 1 base from V and 0 bases from J, leaving 14 bases between. CDR3 loop: CSVEAAGMRSTDTQYF. Here the CDR3 DNA reads TGCAGCGTTGAAGCGGCGGGGATGCGAAGCACAGATACGCAGTATTTT.

This clonotype is labeled medium-sized (0.01 to 0.1%). This chain uses TRBV10-3 with TRBJ2-2; TRBD2 aligns across 10 bases. Unmatched junction bases numbered 4, after V lost 3 bases and J lost 0 bases. Germline V gene lookup returns CDR1 ENHRY and CDR2 SYGVKD. This CDR3 comprises 17 residues. DNA for the CDR3: TGTGCCATCAGTGAAGGACTAGCGGTCGCGAACACCGGGGAGCTGTTTTTT. It yields the protein CAISEGLAVANTGELFF.

V usage is TRBV2 and J usage is TRBJ2-1; perhaps D is TRBD1 or TRBD2 (6 bases each). Germline CDR1 reads SNHLY; CDR2 reads FYNNEI. Trimming stripped 8 bases from V and 6 bases from J, with 17 bases between. CDR3 length: 14 amino acids. The CDR3 DNA reads TGTGCCAGCGGGCGGGACACCCTGACCAATGAGCAGTTCTTC. Protein: CASGRDTLTNEQFF.

In this sample, this clonotype is medium-sized. J is TRBJ2-1 and V is TRBV19; D unclear. With 4 bases removed from V and 4 bases from J, the gap between germline ends came to 8 bases. Germline assignment: CDR1 LNHDA and CDR2 SQIVND (reference sequence). This CDR3 has 13 residues. The CDR3 bases are TGTGCCAGTAGTACAGCCCTATACAATGAGCAGTTCTTC. The encoded protein is CASSTALYNEQFF.

This clonotype is judged medium-sized. V usage is TRBV19 and J usage is TRBJ1-5; D possibly corresponds to TRBD1 (6 bases). Between the trimmed V and J ends, which lost 8 bases and 6 bases, there was a span of 17 bases. The CDR3 is 14 residues long. CDR1 LNHDA and CDR2 SQIVND come from the germline V gene (reference sequence). The CDR3 spells CASQSGGGGQPQHF. The CDR3 DNA follows: TGTGCCAGTCAATCGGGGGGCGGCGGTCAGCCCCAGCATTTT.

The chain joins TRBV2 to TRBJ2-7, with a tentative D call TRBD2 (6 bases). CDR1 and CDR2 from the germline V gene are SNHLY and FYNNEI. The CDR3 has 15 amino acids. Written as DNA, the CDR3 is TGTTCTAGCAAAATACCCGGGACTGGAACCTACGAGCAGTACTTC. Its translation is CSSKIPGTGTYEQYF. Together with reference TRBV2 and TRBJ2-7, the CDR3 gives the full variable domain: EPEVTQTPSHQVTQMGQEVILRCVPISNHLYFYWYRQILGQKVEFLVSFYNNEISEKSEIFDDQFSVERPDGSNFTLKIRSTKLEDSAMYFCSSKIPGTGTYEQYFGPGTRLTVT.

This clonotype is judged large. The rearrangement joins TRBV4-2 to TRBJ2-7, with D possibly being TRBD1 or TRBD2 (5 bases each). Germline V gives CDR1 LGHNA, CDR2 YNFKEQ. The CDR3 spans 12 residues. V lost 5 bases to trimming and J lost 1 base, with 6 bases between them. The chain's CDR3 is CASSGGSYEQYF. CDR3 coding DNA: TGTGCCAGCAGCGGGGGATCCTACGAGCAGTACTTC.

This clonotype is deemed medium-sized. The V and J genes are TRBV25-1 and TRBJ2-7; TRBD1 matches 9 bases. This CDR3 spans 15 amino acids. The J segment lost 5 bases and the V segment lost 4 bases, leaving 9 bases of the junction unmatched. Per the germline V gene, CDR1 is MGHDK and CDR2 is SYGVNS. The CDR3 DNA reads as TGTGCCAGCAGTGTCCGGGACAGGGAGGGGGACGAGCAGTACTTC. It yields the protein CASSVRDREGDEQYF.